Following are 14 T cell receptor beta chains from one sample sequenced in a study of blood T cell repertoires in COVID-19. Sequencing was performed with immunoSEQ multiplex PCR; in TCRdb, only in-frame clones are kept and a portion is missing. The data contain approximately 100,000 clones, approximately 87% of them singletons. The sample consisted of peripheral blood. These TCRs come from a woman between 45 and 60 years old with acute or convalescent COVID-19.

The J gene is TRBJ1-1, the V gene TRBV7-6, with 7 bases that match TRBD1. CDR3 length: 16 residues. V was pared by 2 bases and J by 2 bases, with 8 bases of the junction left unmatched. CDR1 and CDR2 from the germline V gene are SGHVS and FNYEAQ. The CDR3 here is CASSLPGQPYNTEAFF. CDR3 in DNA: TGTGCCAGCAGCTTACCGGGACAGCCTTACAACACTGAAGCTTTCTTT.

The V and J genes are TRBV5-1 and TRBJ1-4; TRBD1 matches at 7 bases. The germline V gene encodes CDR1 SGHRS and CDR2 YFSETQ. With V trimmed by 4 bases and J by 5 bases, 2 bases remained unmatched. The CDR3 is 13 amino acids. Here the CDR3 DNA reads TGCGCCAGCAGCCCACAGGGGAATGAAAAACTGTTTTTT. Translation: CASSPQGNEKLFF.

J is TRBJ1-1 and V is TRBV3-1 (or the pseudogene TRBV3-2); 9 bases line up with TRBD1. This CDR3 is 14 amino acids long. V lost 3 bases and J lost 7; bases outside the gene matches: 6. Per germline, CDR1 LGHDT and CDR2 YNNKEL (reference sequence). DNA of the CDR3: TGTGCCAGCAGCCACACGGACAGGGGCCTTGAAGCTTTCTTT. It yields the protein CASSHTDRGLEAFF.

The chain has TRBV28 and TRBJ1-4; TRBD1 might be the D (5 bases). V was trimmed by 3 bases and J by 3 bases, leaving 11 bases between them. CDR1 and CDR2 (germline): MDHEN, SYDVKM. The CDR3 is made up of 15 amino acids. CDR3: CASSFSGGANEKLFF. Here the CDR3 DNA reads TGTGCCAGCAGTTTCTCGGGGGGAGCTAATGAAAAACTGTTTTTT.

The chain combines TRBV5-1 with TRBJ2-1; 7 bases agree with TRBD1. Germline CDR1 SGHRS, CDR2 YFSETQ. The CDR3 totals 16 residues. Trimming cost V 1 base and J 2 bases; bases outside gene matches: 6. The CDR3: CASSLLGQGAYNEQFF. The CDR3 DNA is TGCGCCAGCAGCTTGCTGGGGCAGGGGGCCTACAATGAGCAGTTCTTC.

The rearrangement links TRBV10-3 to TRBJ2-7; 8 nucleotides align to TRBD1. Germline V lookup: CDR1 ENHRY, CDR2 SYGVKD. The CDR3 has 13 residues. V shed 1 base, J shed 5 bases, and the junction held 1 base outside the gene matches. CDR3 nucleotide sequence: TGTGCCATCAGTGAGTTGGACAGGGACGAGCAGTACTTC. It specifies CAISELDRDEQYF.

This clone occurred once. The V call is TRBV10-3, the J call TRBJ1-5, with D perhaps matching TRBD1 (6 bases). Germline V gives CDR1 ENHRY, CDR2 SYGVKD. V was clipped by 10 bases and J by 4 bases, with 14 bases between them. The CDR3 runs to 13 residues. CDR3 protein: CATNNQGNQPQHF. In DNA, the CDR3 is TGTGCCACTAACAATCAGGGGAATCAGCCCCAGCATTTT.

This clone was seen just once. The chain links TRBV7-8 to TRBJ2-1; TRBD1 matches 8 bases. Germline CDR1 SGHVS, CDR2 FQNEAQ. Trimming cost V 5 bases and J 1 base; bases outside gene matches: 4. The CDR3 spans 15 residues. The DNA for the CDR3 is TGTGCCAGCAGCGACAGACAGGGGTCCTACAATGAGCAGTTCTTC. Its translation is CASSDRQGSYNEQFF. Variable domain in full (rest from reference TRBV7-8 and TRBJ2-1): GAGVSQSPRYKVAKRGQDVALRCDPISGHVSLFWYQQALGQGPEFLTYFQNEAQLDKSGLPSDRFFAERPEGSVSTLKIQRTQQEDSAVYLCASSDRQGSYNEQFFGPGTRLTVL.

The chain has TRBV4-2 and TRBJ2-1, with TRBD2 matching over 8 bases. The length of the CDR3 is 16 residues. J gave up 6 bases and V 2 bases, and 9 bases lay outside the gene matches. Germline V gene data show CDR1 as LGHNA and CDR2 as YNFKEQ. The CDR3 nucleotides read TGTGCCAGCAGCCAACGGACTAGCCGGTTGATCAATGAGCAGTTCTTC. Protein product: CASSQRTSRLINEQFF.

DNA of the CDR3: TGTGCCAGCAGTTACTCGAACTGGTACGAGACCCAGTACTTC. Protein: CASSYSNWYETQYF. The chain couples TRBV6-6 to TRBJ2-5; D is ambiguous. Trimming pared 0 bases from V and 5 bases from J, leaving 10 bases between. Germline assignment: CDR1 MNHNY and CDR2 SVGAGI (reference sequence). The CDR3 has 14 amino acids.

Here the CDR3 reads CASSVLGLAGGQIDEQFF. For the CDR3, the DNA is TGTGCCAGCAGCGTACTGGGGCTAGCGGGGGGCCAGATCGATGAGCAGTTCTTC. This chain uses TRBV9 with TRBJ2-1; 11 positions match TRBD2. V lost 1 base, J lost 8 bases, and 14 bases stayed unmatched. This CDR3 is built from 18 residues. The germline gives CDR1 SGDLS, CDR2 YYNGEE.

The chain joins TRBV18 to TRBJ1-2, with 7 bases matching TRBD1. This CDR3 has 13 amino acids. Germline V gene sequence: CDR1 KGHSH, CDR2 LQKENI. V was pared by 6 bases and J by 6 bases, with 7 bases of the junction left unmatched. The CDR3 DNA is TGTGCCAGCTCCCCGACAGGGAAGGATGGCTACACCTTC. Translation gives CASSPTGKDGYTF.

The CDR3 DNA reads as TGTGCCAGCAGCTCGGGACTGCTACGCACAGATACGCAGTATTTT. Translation: CASSSGLLRTDTQYF. The chain couples TRBV3-1 (or the pseudogene TRBV3-2) to TRBJ2-3, with D possibly matching TRBD2 (6 bases). The CDR3 has 15 amino acids. V lost 5 bases and J 1 base, leaving 13 bases between the germline ends. The germline V gene encodes CDR1 LGHDT and CDR2 YNNKEL (reference sequence).

The chain employs TRBV5-5 and TRBJ2-2; D is possibly TRBD1 (6 bases). The germline V gene has CDR1 SGHKS and CDR2 YYEKEE (reference sequence). Between the trimmed V and J ends, which lost 3 bases and 4 bases, there was a span of 28 bases. This CDR3 is built from 20 residues. In DNA form, the CDR3 reads TGTGCCAGCAGCTCTCGTCTTCTGGGGGCGCGAGACCGAATCACCGGGGAGCTGTTTTTT. It is translated as CASSSRLLGARDRITGELFF.